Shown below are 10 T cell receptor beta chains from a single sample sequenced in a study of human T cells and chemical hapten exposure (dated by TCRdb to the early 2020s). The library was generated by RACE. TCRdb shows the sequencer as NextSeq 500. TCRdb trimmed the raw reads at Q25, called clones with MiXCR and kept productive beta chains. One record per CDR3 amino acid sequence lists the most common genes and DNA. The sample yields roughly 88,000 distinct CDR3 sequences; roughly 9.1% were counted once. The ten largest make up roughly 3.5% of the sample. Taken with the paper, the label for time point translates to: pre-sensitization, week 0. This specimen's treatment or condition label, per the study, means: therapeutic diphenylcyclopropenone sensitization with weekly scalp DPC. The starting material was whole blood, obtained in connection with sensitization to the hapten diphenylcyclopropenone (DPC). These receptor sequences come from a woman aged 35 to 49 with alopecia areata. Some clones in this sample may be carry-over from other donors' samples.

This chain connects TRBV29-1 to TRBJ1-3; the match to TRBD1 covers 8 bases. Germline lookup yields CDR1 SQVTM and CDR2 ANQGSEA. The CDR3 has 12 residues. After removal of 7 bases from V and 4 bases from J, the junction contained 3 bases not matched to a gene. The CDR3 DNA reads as TGCAGCGCAGGGACAGGAGGAAACACCATATATTTT. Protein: CSAGTGGNTIYF.

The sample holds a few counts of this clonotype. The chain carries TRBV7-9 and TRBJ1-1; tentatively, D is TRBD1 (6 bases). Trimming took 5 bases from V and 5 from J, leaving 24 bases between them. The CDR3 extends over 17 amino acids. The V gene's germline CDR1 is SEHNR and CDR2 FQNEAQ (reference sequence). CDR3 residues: CASSPPPGQARTTEAFF. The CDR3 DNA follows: TGTGCCAGCAGCCCACCCCCGGGACAAGCGAGGACTACTGAAGCTTTCTTT. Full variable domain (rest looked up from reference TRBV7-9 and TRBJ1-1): DTGVSQNPRHKITKRGQNVTFRCDPISEHNRLYWYRQTLGQGPEFLTYFQNEAQLEKSRLLSDRFSAERPKGSFSTLEIQRTEQGDSAMYLCASSPPPGQARTTEAFFGQGTRLTVV.

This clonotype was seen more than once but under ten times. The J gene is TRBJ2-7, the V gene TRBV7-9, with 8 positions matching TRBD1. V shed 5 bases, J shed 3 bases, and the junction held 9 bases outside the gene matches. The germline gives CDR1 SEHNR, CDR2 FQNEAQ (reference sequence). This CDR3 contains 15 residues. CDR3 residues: CASSVPGTGHYEQYF. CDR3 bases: TGTGCCAGCAGCGTCCCCGGGACAGGTCACTACGAGCAGTACTTC.

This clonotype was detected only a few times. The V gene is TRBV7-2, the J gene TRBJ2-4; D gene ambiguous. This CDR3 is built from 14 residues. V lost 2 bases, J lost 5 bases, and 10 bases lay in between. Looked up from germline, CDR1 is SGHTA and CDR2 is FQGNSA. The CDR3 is CASSLWVIENIQYF. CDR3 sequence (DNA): TGTGCCAGCAGCTTATGGGTCATCGAAAACATTCAGTACTTC.

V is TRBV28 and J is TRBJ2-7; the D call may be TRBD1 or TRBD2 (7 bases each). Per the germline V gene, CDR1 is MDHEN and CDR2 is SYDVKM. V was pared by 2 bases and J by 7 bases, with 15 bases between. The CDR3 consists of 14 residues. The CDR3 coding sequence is TGTGCCAGCAGTTTAGCAGGGGGAGGGGGAGAGCAGTACTTC. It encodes CASSLAGGGGEQYF.

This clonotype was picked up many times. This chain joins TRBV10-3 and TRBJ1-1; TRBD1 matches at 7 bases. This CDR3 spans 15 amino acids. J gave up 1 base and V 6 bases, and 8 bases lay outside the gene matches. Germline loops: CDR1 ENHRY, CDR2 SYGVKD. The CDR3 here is CAISRGLVRNTEAFF. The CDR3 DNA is TGTGCCATCAGCAGGGGGTTAGTCAGGAACACTGAAGCTTTCTTT.

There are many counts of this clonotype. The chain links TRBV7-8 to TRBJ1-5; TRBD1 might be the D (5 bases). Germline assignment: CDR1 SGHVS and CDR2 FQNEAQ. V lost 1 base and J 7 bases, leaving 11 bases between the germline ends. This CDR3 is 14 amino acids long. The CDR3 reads CASSLVPGQQPQHF. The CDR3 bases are TGTGCCAGCAGCTTAGTTCCAGGGCAACAGCCCCAGCATTTT.

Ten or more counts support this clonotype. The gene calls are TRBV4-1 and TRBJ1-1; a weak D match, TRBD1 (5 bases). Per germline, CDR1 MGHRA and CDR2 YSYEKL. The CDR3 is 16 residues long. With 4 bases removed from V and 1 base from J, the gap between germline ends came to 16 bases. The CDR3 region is CASSPRTTLENTEAFF. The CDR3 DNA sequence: TGCGCCAGCAGCCCGAGGACAACATTGGAGAACACTGAAGCTTTCTTT.

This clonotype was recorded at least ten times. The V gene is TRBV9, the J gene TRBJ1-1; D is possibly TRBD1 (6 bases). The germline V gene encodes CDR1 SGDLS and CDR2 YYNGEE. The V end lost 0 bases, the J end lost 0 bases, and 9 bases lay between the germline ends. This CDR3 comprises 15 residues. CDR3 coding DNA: TGTGCCAGCAGCGTAGGAGGGGGACTGAACACTGAAGCTTTCTTT. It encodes CASSVGGGLNTEAFF.

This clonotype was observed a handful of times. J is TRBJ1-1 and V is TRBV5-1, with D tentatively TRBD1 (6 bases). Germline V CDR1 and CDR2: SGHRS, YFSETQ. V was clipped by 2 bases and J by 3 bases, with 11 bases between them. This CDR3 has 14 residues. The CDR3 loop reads CASSFGGGHTEAFF. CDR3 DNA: TGCGCCAGCAGCTTTGGGGGCGGTCACACTGAAGCTTTCTTT.